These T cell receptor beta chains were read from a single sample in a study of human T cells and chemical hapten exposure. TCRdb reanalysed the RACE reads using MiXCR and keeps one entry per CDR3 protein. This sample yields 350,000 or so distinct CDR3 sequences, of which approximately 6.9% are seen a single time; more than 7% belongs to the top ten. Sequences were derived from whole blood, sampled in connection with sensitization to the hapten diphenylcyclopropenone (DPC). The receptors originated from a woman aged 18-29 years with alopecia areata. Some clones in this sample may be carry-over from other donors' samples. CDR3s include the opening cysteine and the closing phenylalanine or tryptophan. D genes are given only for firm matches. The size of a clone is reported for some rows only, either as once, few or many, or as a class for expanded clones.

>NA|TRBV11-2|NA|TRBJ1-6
CASSLASSGLSPLHF
TGTGCCAGCAGCTTAGCCAGTTCAGGTCTATCACCCCTCCACTTT
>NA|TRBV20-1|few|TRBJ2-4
CSARAGALRDIQYF
TGCAGTGCTAGAGCAGGGGCCCTCAGGGACATTCAGTACTTC
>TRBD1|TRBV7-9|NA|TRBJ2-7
CASGRTGASYEQYF
TGTGCCAGCGGAAGGACAGGCGCCTCCTACGAGCAGTACTTC
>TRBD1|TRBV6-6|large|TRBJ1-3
CASRHGQGSGNTIYF
TGTGCCAGCAGACATGGACAGGGGAGTGGAAACACCATATATTTT
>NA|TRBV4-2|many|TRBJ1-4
CASSQDYGVSEKLFF
TGTGCCAGCAGCCAAGATTATGGAGTATCTGAAAAACTGTTTTTT
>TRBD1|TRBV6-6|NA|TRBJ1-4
CASSIQGGKREKLFF
TGTGCCAGCAGCATTCAGGGGGGAAAGAGAGAAAAACTGTTTTTT
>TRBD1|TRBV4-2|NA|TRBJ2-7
CASSQEDRGSYEQYF
TGTGCCAGCAGCCAAGAAGACAGGGGCTCCTACGAGCAGTACTTC
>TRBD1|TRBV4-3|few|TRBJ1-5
CASSQERTGLYQPQHF
TGCGCCAGCAGCCAGGAGCGGACAGGGTTGTATCAGCCCCAGCATTTT
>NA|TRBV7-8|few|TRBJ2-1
CASSLVGGQSVDEQFF
TGTGCCAGCAGCTTAGTTGGTGGACAATCTGTGGATGAGCAGTTCTTC
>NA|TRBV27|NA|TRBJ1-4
CASSRVQAPRFEKLFF
TGTGCCAGCAGCCGGGTCCAAGCACCCCGGTTCGAAAAACTGTTTTTT
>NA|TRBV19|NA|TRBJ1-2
CATTEAGYGYTF
TGTGCCACCACCGAGGCGGGCTATGGCTACACCTTC
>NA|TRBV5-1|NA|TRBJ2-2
CASSVRQAGVGELFF
TGCGCCAGCAGCGTCCGACAGGCTGGGGTCGGGGAGCTGTTTTTT
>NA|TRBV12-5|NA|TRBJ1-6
CASGLVRSGKINSPLHF
TGTGCTAGTGGTTTGGTAAGATCAGGGAAGATTAATTCACCCCTCCACTTT
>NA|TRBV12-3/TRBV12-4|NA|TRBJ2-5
CASSPNTGTVMFETQYF
TGTGCCAGCAGTCCAAATACCGGGACGGTTATGTTTGAGACCCAGTACTTC
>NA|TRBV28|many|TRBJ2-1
CASKKGGSNNEQFF
TGTGCCAGCAAGAAGGGCGGATCGAACAATGAGCAGTTCTTC
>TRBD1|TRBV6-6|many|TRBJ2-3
CASSYSGTGRTDTQYF
TGTGCCAGCAGTTACTCGGGGACAGGGAGGACAGATACGCAGTATTTT
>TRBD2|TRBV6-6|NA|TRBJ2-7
CASSPYSGGLSYEQYF
TGTGCCAGCAGTCCTTATAGCGGGGGGCTTTCCTACGAGCAGTACTTC
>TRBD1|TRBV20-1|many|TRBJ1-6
CSAHRGDDSPLHF
TGCAGTGCGCACAGGGGTGACGATTCACCCCTCCACTTT
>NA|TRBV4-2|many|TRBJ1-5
CASSQDKSQPQHF
TGTGCCAGCAGCCAAGATAAAAGTCAGCCCCAGCATTTT
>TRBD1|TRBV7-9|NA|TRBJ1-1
CASSSRGGTGGTEAFF
TGTGCCAGCAGCTCCCGAGGGGGGACAGGGGGCACTGAAGCTTTCTTT
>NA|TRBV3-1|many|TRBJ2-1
CASSQGNFGEQFF
TGTGCCAGCAGCCAAGGTAACTTTGGAGAGCAGTTCTTC
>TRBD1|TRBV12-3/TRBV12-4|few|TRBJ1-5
CASSKYRDSHDQPQHF
TGTGCCAGCAGCAAGTACCGGGACAGCCACGATCAGCCCCAGCATTTT
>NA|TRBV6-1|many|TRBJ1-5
CASTEVRNSNQPQHF
TGTGCCAGCACCGAAGTAAGGAATAGCAATCAGCCCCAGCATTTT
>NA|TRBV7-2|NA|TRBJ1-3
CASSLWTTGNTIYF
TGTGCCAGCAGCTTGTGGACAACTGGAAACACCATATATTTT
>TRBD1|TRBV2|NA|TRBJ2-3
CASSEVGGRTDTQYF
TGTGCCAGCAGTGAAGTAGGGGGCCGGACAGATACGCAGTATTTT
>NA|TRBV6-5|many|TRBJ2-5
CASSHDGTQYF
TGTGCCAGCAGTCACGACGGGACCCAGTACTTC
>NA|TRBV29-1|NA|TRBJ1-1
CSVPHRDLMNTEAFF
TGCAGCGTACCTCACAGGGACCTCATGAACACTGAAGCTTTCTTT
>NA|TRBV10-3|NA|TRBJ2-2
CAISEPGTGELFF
TGTGCCATCAGTGAACCGGGGACCGGGGAGCTGTTTTTT
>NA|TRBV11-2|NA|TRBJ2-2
CASSLGVFYANTGELFF
TGTGCCAGCAGCTTAGGGGTTTTTTACGCGAACACCGGGGAGCTGTTTTTT